This TCR beta chain appears in the sequencing data of a study of tissue T cells after allogeneic stem cell transplantation. General study points: Tissue-detected TCR repertoire was only partly captured by blood and spleen T cells. Across patients, clones rarely overlapped, yet motif clusters were shared tissue-specifically. The study did not identify alloreactive or antigen-specific tissue TCRs, and some clones might be persisting host cells.

Specified time point: mouse harvest day 14 after allogeneic transplant. The graft held 10^6 splenic CD5+ T cells and 10^7 T-cell-depleted bone marrow cells. The protocol was immunoSEQ multiplex PCR, while the TCRdb copy is restricted to in-frame clones and leaves out a portion. The sample lists around 6,800 clones, around 37% seen once, with roughly 5.8% in the top ten. Regarding this clone: The antigen is not known. Genes and germline come from the mouse.

The source is a female BALB/c mouse given C57BL/6 T cells with graft-versus-host disease after an allogeneic hematopoietic cell transplant. Material for sequencing was skin.

This CDR3 reads CASSPTRDRGKNTLYF. Incomplete CDR3 DNA: TGTGCCAGCTCTCCGACCCGGGACAGGGGGAAAAACACCTTGTAC. The chain joins TRBV12-2 to TRBJ2-4; the match to TRBD1 covers 11 bases. The read falls 1 residue short of the CDR3 end, and the missing part is taken from the germline J gene. The V segment lost 2 bases and the J segment 4 bases; nucleotides outside the gene matches: 7. Germline assignment: CDR1 SGHLS and CDR2 HYDKME. The CDR3 covers 16 residues.